The source of this TCR beta chain is a study of T cell responses to AZD1222 COVID-19 vaccine. General observations from the study: No repertoire was sampled before or during the peak T cell response, only after it. CD4 TCRs associated with vaccination spanned spike, dominating at 160-218 and 743-854. Of spike-specific TCRs, nearly half reportedly target regions left unmutated in variants.

Comment on this clone: The target antigen is unknown.

The analysis combined second doses at about 4 or about 12 weeks. Trimming removed 4 bases from V and 5 bases from J; junction bases left unmatched: 7. CDR1 and CDR2 (germline): LNHNV, YYDKDF (reference sequence). The CDR3 is made up of 15 amino acids. Profiled with immunoSEQ multiplex PCR; TCRdb holds only in-frame clones, not every one. The profile shows under 200,000 clones, 70% to 90% of them singletons. This sequence was found in an adult who received the AZD1222 COVID-19 vaccine. The sequencing used peripheral blood, collected 28 days after the second AZD1222 dose. The V call is TRBV15, the J call TRBJ2-4; TRBD1 aligns across 8 bases. Here the CDR3 reads CATSKMRQGQNIQYF. CDR3 in DNA: TGTGCCACCAGCAAAATGCGACAGGGGCAAAACATTCAGTACTTC. The full variable domain, with the rest looked up from reference TRBV15 and TRBJ2-4, is DAMVIQNPRYQVTQFGKPVTLSCSQTLNHNVMYWYQQKSSQAPKLLFHYYDKDFNNEADTPDNFQSRRPNTSFCFLDIRSPGLGDTAMYLCATSKMRQGQNIQYFGAGTRLSVL.